Listed here are 18 T cell receptor beta chains from one sample, sequenced in a study of T-cell memory formation after mild COVID-19 (dated by TCRdb to about 2021). The library was produced with 5' RACE. TCRdb names Illumina NovaSeq 6000 as the instrument used. TCRdb cleaned the public reads at Q25 with fastp, built clones with MiXCR and kept in-frame beta chains. Rows merge per CDR3 protein into single entries with the most common DNA and genes. A total of around 450,000 distinct CDR3 sequences appear in this sample, about 19% of them only once. Jointly, the top ten make up approximately 8.4% of the sample. Source material: PBMCs or a T cell subset sorted from them (not recorded which). These receptors came from an adult woman who had mild COVID-19 (a few samples of this study predate the infection). The sample titles of this study are shuffled in the database, so cell type and time point are left out; the donor was told from shared clones.

This clonotype was observed a few times. This sequence joins TRBV4-1 and TRBJ1-2, with D maybe TRBD1 (6 bases). Germline values: CDR1 MGHRA, CDR2 YSYEKL. The CDR3 contains 18 residues. Deletions cut 1 base from V and 4 bases from J, with 22 bases between. The CDR3 sequence is CASSQGLTYRDAGYGYTF. DNA for the CDR3: TGCGCCAGCAGCCAAGGGCTCACCTACAGGGACGCAGGCTATGGCTACACCTTC.

V is TRBV7-3 and J is TRBJ2-7, with 13 bases that match TRBD2. Germline V gene lookup returns CDR1 SGHTA and CDR2 FQGTGA. The length of the CDR3 is 15 residues. Trimming took 5 bases from V and 5 from J; bases not matched to a gene: 6. The CDR3 nucleotides are TGTGCCAGCAGCCGAAGCGGGACTAGCGGGGACGAGCAGTACTTC. Its protein is CASSRSGTSGDEQYF.

This clonotype was seen more than once but under ten times. Here the CDR3 DNA reads TGTGCCAGCAGCCCCGGTCCAGGGGGCGTCTATGGCTACACCTTC. Its protein product is CASSPGPGGVYGYTF. J is TRBJ1-2 and V is TRBV7-6; 8 bases agree with TRBD1. J was trimmed by 4 bases and V by 5 bases; bases with no gene match: 9. Germline V lookup: CDR1 SGHVS, CDR2 FNYEAQ. The CDR3 loop spans 15 amino acids.

This clonotype has a handful of counts. The V gene is TRBV3-1, the J gene TRBJ1-5; D is ambiguous. Per germline, CDR1 LGHDT and CDR2 YNNKEL (reference sequence). The CDR3 runs to 12 residues. Deletions cut 0 bases from V and 7 bases from J, with 4 bases between. In nucleotides, the CDR3 is TGTGCCAGCAGCCAAGAGGGCCAGCCCCAGCATTTT. Its protein is CASSQEGQPQHF. Filled out from reference TRBV3-1 and TRBJ1-5, the complete variable domain reads DTAVSQTPKYLVTQMGNDKSIKCEQNLGHDTMYWYKQDSKKFLKIMFSYNNKELIINETVPNRFSPKSPDKAHLNLHINSLELGDSAVYFCASSQEGQPQHFGDGTRLSIL.

This sequence joins TRBV5-1 and TRBJ1-1; no clear D. V gave up 0 bases and J gave up 1 base, with 10 bases separating them. Germline values: CDR1 SGHRS, CDR2 YFSETQ. The CDR3 totals 15 residues. CDR3 protein: CASSLGAAPNTEAFF. In nucleotides, the CDR3 is TGCGCCAGCAGCTTGGGGGCAGCCCCGAACACTGAAGCTTTCTTT.

The V and J genes are TRBV4-1 and TRBJ2-5, with unresolved D. Germline loops: CDR1 MGHRA, CDR2 YSYEKL. The CDR3 extends over 14 amino acids. The V gene lost 0 bases and the J gene lost 5 bases, with 10 bases spanning the gap. The CDR3 DNA reads as TGCGCCAGCAGCCAAGAGGAGAAGAGGGAGACCCAGTACTTC. It is translated as CASSQEEKRETQYF.

This chain links TRBV6-2 or TRBV6-3 with TRBJ1-5, with D possibly matching TRBD1 (6 bases). Trimming stripped 2 bases from V and 3 bases from J, with 11 bases between. CDR3 length: 15 amino acids. CDR1 and CDR2 from the germline V gene are MNHEY and SVGEGT. CDR3 in amino acids: CASSYTNRVNQPQHF. The CDR3 DNA reads as TGTGCCAGCAGTTACACTAACAGGGTCAATCAGCCCCAGCATTTT.

This clonotype has a single count. CDR3 coding DNA: TGTGCCAGCGGACAGGGCTCCAACACTGAAGCTTTCTTT. It is translated as CASGQGSNTEAFF. The chain has TRBV2 and TRBJ1-1, with 8 bases fitting TRBD1. Germline loops: CDR1 SNHLY, CDR2 FYNNEI. The CDR3 length is 13 residues. With 8 bases clipped from V and 2 bases from J, the junction kept 4 bases outside the gene matches.

A few counts support this clonotype. The DNA for the CDR3 is TGTGCCATCAGTGATTACACAACAGGCTACCAAGAGACCCAGTACTTC. Its protein product is CAISDYTTGYQETQYF. The rearrangement uses TRBV10-3 and TRBJ2-5; D might be TRBD1 (5 bases). The CDR3 runs 16 residues. V was clipped by 3 bases and J by 0 bases, with 14 bases between them. The germline V gene encodes CDR1 ENHRY and CDR2 SYGVKD.

CDR3 residues: CASSSDRGPYYEQYF. CDR3 DNA sequence: TGTGCCAGTAGTTCAGACAGGGGACCCTACTACGAGCAGTACTTC. The chain is built from TRBV19 and TRBJ2-7; 8 bases are a match to TRBD1. Losses at the gene ends were 5 bases for V and 3 bases for J; bases not matched to a gene: 9. Germline assignment: CDR1 LNHDA and CDR2 SQIVND (reference sequence). This CDR3 region has 15 residues.

This clonotype was counted between two and nine times. V is TRBV28 and J is TRBJ2-1; possibly TRBD1 for D (6 bases). The V gene's germline CDR1 is MDHEN and CDR2 SYDVKM. V was cut by 6 bases and J by 5 bases, with 8 bases left in between. The CDR3 consists of 12 residues. In DNA form, the CDR3 reads TGTGCCAGCAGACAGGGAAACAATGAGCAGTTCTTC. It yields the protein CASRQGNNEQFF.

This clonotype was detected only a few times. The chain couples TRBV12-3 or TRBV12-4 to TRBJ2-7; 8 bases are shared with TRBD2. The CDR3 is 15 amino acids. V gave up 8 bases and J gave up 2 bases; unmatched junction bases: 11. This CDR3 is CASGAGAGSAYEQYF. The CDR3 bases are TGTGCCAGCGGAGCGGGGGCGGGTAGTGCCTACGAGCAGTACTTC.

CDR3 coding DNA: TGTGCCAGCAGCTTGAGCGACTACGAGCAGTACTTC. It translates to CASSLSDYEQYF. V gene TRBV5-6 combines with J gene TRBJ2-7; D uncertain. The length of the CDR3 is 12 residues. Germline V gene sequence: CDR1 SGHDT, CDR2 YYEEEE. The ends were cut back, 1 base at V and 3 bases at J, with 5 bases in the middle.

This sequence joins TRBV12-3 or TRBV12-4 and TRBJ1-1; 8 bases align to TRBD1. This CDR3 is 15 amino acids long. J was trimmed by 4 bases and V by 5 bases; bases with no gene match: 9. The CDR3 region is CASSLRTGSPTEAFF. In nucleotides, the CDR3 is TGTGCCAGCAGTCTTCGGACAGGGTCCCCCACTGAAGCTTTCTTT.

This sequence joins TRBV12-3 or TRBV12-4 and TRBJ1-1, with D possibly matching TRBD1 (6 bases). With 5 bases removed from V and 0 bases from J, the gap between germline ends came to 13 bases. This CDR3 contains 15 residues. The CDR3 bases are TGTGCCAGCAGTCCCCCTGACAGGTTGAACACTGAAGCTTTCTTT. It specifies CASSPPDRLNTEAFF.

This clonotype was counted ten times or more. V and J are TRBV30 and TRBJ2-7; D is perhaps TRBD1 (5 bases). V shed 4 bases and J shed 2 bases, with 9 bases lying between them. Germline V gene lookup returns CDR1 GTSNPN and CDR2 SVGIG (reference sequence). CDR3 length: 12 amino acids. As DNA, the CDR3 is TGTGCCTGGAACGAGGACACCTACGAGCAGTACTTC. Its protein is CAWNEDTYEQYF.

This clonotype was picked up a small number of times. The chain is built from TRBV12-3 or TRBV12-4 and TRBJ1-1; a weak D match, TRBD1 (5 bases). The CDR3 runs to 14 residues. V lost 6 bases and J lost 0, with 11 bases in between. DNA for the CDR3: TGTGCCAGCAGAACGGGACCGTTGAACACTGAAGCTTTCTTT. Amino acid sequence: CASRTGPLNTEAFF.

V usage is TRBV19 and J usage is TRBJ2-4, with D tentatively TRBD2 (6 bases). Trimming left V 5 bases short and J 7 bases short, with 15 bases between. This CDR3 comprises 14 residues. Germline CDR1 LNHDA, CDR2 SQIVND (reference sequence). The DNA for the CDR3 is TGTGCCAGTAGTTTCGCGAGCGGGTGGAACATTCAGTACTTC. Translating gives CASSFASGWNIQYF.